This TCR beta chain was captured by sequencing in a study of blood T cells in healthy people across ages. It was with a sample-barcoded 5' primer and a J-beta primer mix that a second PCR of roughly 7 to 12 cycles was run. Each CDR3 protein gets one entry after TCRdb re-called the 5' RACE reads with MiXCR. The table has hundreds of thousands of distinct CDR3 sequences, 40% to 45% seen once. This clonotype was observed many times. Its antigen is currently unknown. Germline values: CDR1 SGHTA, CDR2 FQGNSA. V dropped 5 bases and J dropped 4 bases, with 16 bases sitting between them. The CDR3 spans 15 residues. The authors drew around 11 milliliters of peripheral blood from each donor. Regarding the study as a whole: Getting older went along with TCR beta diversity per million T cells dropping roughly linearly.

The TCR originated in a woman aged 60-75 years in good health. V is TRBV7-2 and J is TRBJ2-3, with a tentative D call TRBD2 (7 bases). Sequencing was performed on blood. CDR3 loop: CASSPGGFGADTQYF. The CDR3 DNA reads as TGTGCCAGCAGCCCGGGGGGCTTTGGAGCAGATACGCAGTATTTT.